Given below is one TCR beta chain in context. The source of the sample is a study of cytomegalovirus exposure and HLA in healthy donors. TCRdb's copy holds only in-frame clones and misses some; the assay was immunoSEQ multiplex PCR. The sample shows about 110,000 clones, about nine tenths of them seen only once. Sequenced sample: PBMCs. The source is a woman aged 18-29 years in good health and CMV-seronegative.

The CDR3: CATTSGPNEQFF. The CDR3 DNA sequence: TGTGCCACGACCTCAGGTCCAAACGAGCAGTTCTTC. The chain links TRBV27 to TRBJ2-1; D call uncertain. V was clipped by 10 bases and J by 10 bases, with 17 bases between them. The CDR3 runs 12 residues. Looked up from germline, CDR1 is MNHEY and CDR2 is SMNVEV (reference sequence).